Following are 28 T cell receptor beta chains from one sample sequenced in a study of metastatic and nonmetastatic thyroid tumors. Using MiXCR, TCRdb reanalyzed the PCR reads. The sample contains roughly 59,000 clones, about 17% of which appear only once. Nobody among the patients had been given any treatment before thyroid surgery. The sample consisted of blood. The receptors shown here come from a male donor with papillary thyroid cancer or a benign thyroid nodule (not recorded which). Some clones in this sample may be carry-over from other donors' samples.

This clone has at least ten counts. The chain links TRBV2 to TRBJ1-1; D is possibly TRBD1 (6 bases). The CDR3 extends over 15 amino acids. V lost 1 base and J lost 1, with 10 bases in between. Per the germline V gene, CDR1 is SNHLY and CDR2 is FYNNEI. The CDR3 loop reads CASSEVQGRNTEAFF. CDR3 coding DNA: TGTGCCAGCAGTGAAGTGCAGGGGAGGAACACTGAAGCTTTCTTT. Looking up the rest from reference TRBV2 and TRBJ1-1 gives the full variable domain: EPEVTQTPSHQVTQMGQEVILRCVPISNHLYFYWYRQILGQKVEFLVSFYNNEISEKSEIFDDQFSVERPDGSNFTLKIRSTKLEDSAMYFCASSEVQGRNTEAFFGQGTRLTVV.

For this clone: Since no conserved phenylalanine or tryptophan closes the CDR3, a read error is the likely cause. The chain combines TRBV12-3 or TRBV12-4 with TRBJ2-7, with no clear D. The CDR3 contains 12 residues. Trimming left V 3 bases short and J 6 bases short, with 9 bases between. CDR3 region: CASSFALFEQYL. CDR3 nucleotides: TGTGCCAGCAGTTTTGCCCTCTTCGAGCAGTACCTC.

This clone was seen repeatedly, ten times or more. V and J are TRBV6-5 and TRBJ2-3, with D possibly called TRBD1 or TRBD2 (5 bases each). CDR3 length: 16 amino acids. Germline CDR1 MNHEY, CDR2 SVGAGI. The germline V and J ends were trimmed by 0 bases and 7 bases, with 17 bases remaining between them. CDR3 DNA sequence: TGTGCCAGCAGTTACTCAAGAGAGGGGCACACGAATACGCAGTATTTT. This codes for CASSYSREGHTNTQYF.

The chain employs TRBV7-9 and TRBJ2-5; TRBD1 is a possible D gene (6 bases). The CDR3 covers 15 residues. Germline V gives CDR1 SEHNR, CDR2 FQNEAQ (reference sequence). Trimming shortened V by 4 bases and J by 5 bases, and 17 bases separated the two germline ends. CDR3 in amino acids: CASSSDRWRGETQYF. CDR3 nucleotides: TGTGCCAGCAGCTCAGACAGGTGGCGCGGGGAGACCCAGTACTTC.

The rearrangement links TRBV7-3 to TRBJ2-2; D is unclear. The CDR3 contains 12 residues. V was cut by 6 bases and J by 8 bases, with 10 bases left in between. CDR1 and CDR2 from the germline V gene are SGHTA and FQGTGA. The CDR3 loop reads CASSIYAGELFF. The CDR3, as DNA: TGTGCCAGCAGTATTTATGCTGGGGAGCTGTTTTTT.

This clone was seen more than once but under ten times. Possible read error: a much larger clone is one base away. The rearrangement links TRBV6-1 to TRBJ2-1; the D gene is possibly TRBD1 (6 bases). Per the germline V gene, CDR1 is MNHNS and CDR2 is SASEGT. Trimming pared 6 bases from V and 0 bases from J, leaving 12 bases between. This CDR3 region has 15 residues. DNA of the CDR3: TGTGCCAGCAGCCCGAACAGGGTCTCCTACAATGAGCAGTTCTTC. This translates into CASSPNRVSYNEQFF.

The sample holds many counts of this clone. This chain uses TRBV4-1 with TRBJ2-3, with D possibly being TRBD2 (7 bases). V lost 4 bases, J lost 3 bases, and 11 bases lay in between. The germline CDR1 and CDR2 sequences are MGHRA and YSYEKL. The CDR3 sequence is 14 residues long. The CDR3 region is CASSLGGATDTQYF. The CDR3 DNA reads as TGCGCCAGCAGCCTAGGGGGGGCAACAGATACGCAGTATTTT.

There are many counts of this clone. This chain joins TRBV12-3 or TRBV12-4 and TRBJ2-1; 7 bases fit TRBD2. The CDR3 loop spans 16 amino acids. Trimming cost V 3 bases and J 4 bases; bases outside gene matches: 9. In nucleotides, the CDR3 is TGTGCCAGCAGTTTCCCGGGCGGGCGGGGGTACAATGAGCAGTTCTTC. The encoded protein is CASSFPGGRGYNEQFF.

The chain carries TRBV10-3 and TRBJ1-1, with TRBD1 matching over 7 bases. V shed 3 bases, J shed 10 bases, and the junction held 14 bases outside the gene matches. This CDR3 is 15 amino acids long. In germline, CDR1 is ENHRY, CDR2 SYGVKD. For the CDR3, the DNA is TGTGCCATCAGTGACCCAGGGGGTTATACCAGTGTAGCTTTCTTT. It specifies CAISDPGGYTSVAFF.

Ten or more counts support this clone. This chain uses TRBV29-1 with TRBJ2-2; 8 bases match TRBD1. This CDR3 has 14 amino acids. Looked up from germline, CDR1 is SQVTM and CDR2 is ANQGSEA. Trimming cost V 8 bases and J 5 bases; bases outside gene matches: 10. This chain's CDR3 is CSFKQGVETGELFF. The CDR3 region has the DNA TGCAGCTTCAAACAGGGGGTTGAAACCGGGGAGCTGTTTTTT.

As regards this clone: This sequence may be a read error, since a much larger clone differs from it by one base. CDR3 region: CSASRSDRVTGELFF. The CDR3 coding sequence is TGCAGTGCTAGCCGCAGCGACAGGGTGACCGGGGAGCTGTTTTTT. The V gene is TRBV20-1, the J gene TRBJ2-2; 7 nucleotides align to TRBD1. The germline gives CDR1 DFQATT, CDR2 SNEGSKA (reference sequence). V dropped 3 bases and J dropped 5; count of bases not matched to a gene: 9. There are 15 residues in the CDR3.

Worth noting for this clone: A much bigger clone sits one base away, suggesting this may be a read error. The CDR3 spells CSVEGYGYTF. As DNA, the CDR3 is TGCAGCGTTGAAGGGTATGGCTACACCTTC. V usage is TRBV29-1 and J usage is TRBJ1-2; D is undetermined. CDR1 is SQVTM, CDR2 ANQGSEA, per germline. The V end lost 1 base, the J end lost 5 bases, and 2 bases lay between the germline ends. The CDR3 consists of 10 residues.

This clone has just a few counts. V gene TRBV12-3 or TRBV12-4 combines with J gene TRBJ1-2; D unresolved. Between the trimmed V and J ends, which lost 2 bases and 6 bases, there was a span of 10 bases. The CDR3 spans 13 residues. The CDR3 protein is CASSLPGSDGYTF. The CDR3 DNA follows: TGTGCCAGCAGTTTACCGGGAAGCGATGGCTACACCTTC.

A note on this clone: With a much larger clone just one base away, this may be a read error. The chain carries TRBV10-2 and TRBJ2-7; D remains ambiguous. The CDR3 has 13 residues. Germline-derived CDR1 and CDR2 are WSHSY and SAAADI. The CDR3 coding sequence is TGCGCCAGCAGTGATGGCAGAACCTACGAGCATTACTTC. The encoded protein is CASSDGRTYEHYF.

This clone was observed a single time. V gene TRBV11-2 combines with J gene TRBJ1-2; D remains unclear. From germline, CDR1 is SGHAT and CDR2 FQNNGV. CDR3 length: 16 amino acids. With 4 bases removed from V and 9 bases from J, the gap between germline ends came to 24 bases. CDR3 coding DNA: TGTGCCAGCAGCTCAAACTGGGAGACGGCCATTGATTGCTACACCTTC. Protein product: CASSSNWETAIDCYTF. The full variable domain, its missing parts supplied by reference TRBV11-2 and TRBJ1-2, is EAGVAQSPRYKIIEKRQSVAFWCNPISGHATLYWYQQILGQGPKLLIQFQNNGVVDDSQLPKDRFSAERLKGVDSTLKIQPAKLEDSAVYLCASSSNWETAIDCYTFGSGTRLTVV.

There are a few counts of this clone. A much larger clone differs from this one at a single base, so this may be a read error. The CDR3, as DNA: TGTGCCAGCAGCTTGAGAGCTAGCGGGCCGTACAATGAGCATTTCTTC. Protein sequence: CASSLRASGPYNEHFF. The chain couples TRBV5-4 to TRBJ2-1; 8 bases agree with TRBD2. The length of the CDR3 is 16 residues. The germline V gene encodes CDR1 SGHNT and CDR2 YYREEE (reference sequence).

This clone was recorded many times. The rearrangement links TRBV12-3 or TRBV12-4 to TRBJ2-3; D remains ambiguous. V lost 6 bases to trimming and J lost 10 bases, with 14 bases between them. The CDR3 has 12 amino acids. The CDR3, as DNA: TGTGCCAGCAGCCCTGTCCGGTATGCGCAGTATTTT. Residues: CASSPVRYAQYF.

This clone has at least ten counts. The CDR3 loop reads CASSPGALGTEAFF. The CDR3 bases are TGTGCCAGCAGCCCCGGCGCGTTGGGCACTGAAGCTTTCTTT. The chain combines TRBV3-1 with TRBJ1-1; D gene ambiguous. Germline lookup yields CDR1 LGHDT and CDR2 YNNKEL (reference sequence). Trimming shortened V by 4 bases and J by 4 bases, and 13 bases separated the two germline ends. The CDR3 contains 14 residues.

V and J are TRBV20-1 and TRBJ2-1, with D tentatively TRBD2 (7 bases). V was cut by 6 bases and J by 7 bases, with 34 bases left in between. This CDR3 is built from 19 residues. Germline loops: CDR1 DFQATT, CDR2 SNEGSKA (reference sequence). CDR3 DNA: TGCAGTGCCGGTTCGACTGGCGGGAGAGGGGGTGTATACACAAATGAGCAGTTCTTC. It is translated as CSAGSTGGRGGVYTNEQFF.

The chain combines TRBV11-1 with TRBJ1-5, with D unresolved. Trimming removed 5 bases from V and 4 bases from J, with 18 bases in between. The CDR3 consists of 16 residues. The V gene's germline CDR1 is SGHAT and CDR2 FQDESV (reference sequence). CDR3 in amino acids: CASSPAGEYGNQPQHF. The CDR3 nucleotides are TGTGCCAGCAGCCCAGCCGGGGAGTACGGGAATCAGCCCCAGCATTTT.

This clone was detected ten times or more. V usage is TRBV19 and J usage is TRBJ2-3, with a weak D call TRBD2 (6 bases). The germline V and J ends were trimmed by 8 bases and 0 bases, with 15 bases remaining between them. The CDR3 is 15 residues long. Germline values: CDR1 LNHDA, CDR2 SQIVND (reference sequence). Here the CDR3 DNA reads TGTGCCAGTCGAAGAGCTAGCGCGAGCACAGATACGCAGTATTTT. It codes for CASRRASASTDTQYF. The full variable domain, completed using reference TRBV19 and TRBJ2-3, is DGGITQSPKYLFRKEGQNVTLSCEQNLNHDAMYWYRQDPGQGLRLIYYSQIVNDFQKGDIAEGYSVSREKKESFPLTVTSAQKNPTAFYLCASRRASASTDTQYFGPGTRLTVL.

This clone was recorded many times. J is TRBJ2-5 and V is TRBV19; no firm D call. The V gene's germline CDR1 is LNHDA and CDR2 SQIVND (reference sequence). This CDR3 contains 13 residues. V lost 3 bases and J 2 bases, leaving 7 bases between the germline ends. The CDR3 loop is CASSMWGQETQYF. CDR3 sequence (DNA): TGTGCCAGTAGTATGTGGGGACAAGAGACCCAGTACTTC.

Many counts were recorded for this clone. The CDR3 DNA reads as TGTGCCAGCAGCTGGGGAGGGACCGATGAGCAGTTCTTC. Protein: CASSWGGTDEQFF. The rearrangement links TRBV7-9 to TRBJ2-1, with 7 bases lining up with TRBD2. This CDR3 spans 13 amino acids. Trimming removed 4 bases from V and 8 bases from J; junction bases left unmatched: 5. In germline, CDR1 is SEHNR, CDR2 FQNEAQ (reference sequence).

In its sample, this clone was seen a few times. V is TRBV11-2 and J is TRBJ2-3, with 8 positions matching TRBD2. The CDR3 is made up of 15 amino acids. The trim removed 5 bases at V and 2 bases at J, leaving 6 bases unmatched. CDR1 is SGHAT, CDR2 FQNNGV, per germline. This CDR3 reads CASSQTSVITDTQYF. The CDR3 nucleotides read TGTGCCAGCAGCCAGACTAGCGTGATCACAGATACGCAGTATTTT.

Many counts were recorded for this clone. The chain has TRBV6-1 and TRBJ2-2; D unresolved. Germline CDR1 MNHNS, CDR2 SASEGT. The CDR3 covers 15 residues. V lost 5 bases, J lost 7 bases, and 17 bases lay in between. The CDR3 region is CASSSAKLGSGELFF. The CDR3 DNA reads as TGTGCCAGCAGTTCCGCGAAGCTAGGCAGCGGGGAGCTGTTTTTT.

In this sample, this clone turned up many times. The CDR3 loop is CASSQLAGVMNEQFF. The CDR3 DNA follows: TGTGCCAGCAGCCAACTAGCGGGGGTTATGAATGAGCAGTTCTTC. The chain uses TRBV5-6 and TRBJ2-1, with 11 bases that match TRBD2. The length of the CDR3 is 15 residues. V trimming: 4 bases; J trimming: 7 bases; junction bases outside the gene matches: 7. Germline V gene lookup returns CDR1 SGHDT and CDR2 YYEEEE.

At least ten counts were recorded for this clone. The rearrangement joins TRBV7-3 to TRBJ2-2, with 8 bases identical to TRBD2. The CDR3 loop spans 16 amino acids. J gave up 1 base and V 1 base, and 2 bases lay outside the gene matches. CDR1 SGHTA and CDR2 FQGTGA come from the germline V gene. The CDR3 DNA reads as TGTGCCAGCAGCTTAAGCGGGGGGAGGAACACCGGGGAGCTGTTTTTT. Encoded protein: CASSLSGGRNTGELFF.

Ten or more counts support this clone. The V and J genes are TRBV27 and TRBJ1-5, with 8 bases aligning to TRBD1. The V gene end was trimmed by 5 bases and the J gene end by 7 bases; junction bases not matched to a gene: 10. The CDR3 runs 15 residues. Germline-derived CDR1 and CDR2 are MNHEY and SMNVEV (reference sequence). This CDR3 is CASSPRQGARQPQHF. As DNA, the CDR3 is TGTGCCAGCAGTCCCCGGCAGGGGGCACGGCAGCCCCAGCATTTT.